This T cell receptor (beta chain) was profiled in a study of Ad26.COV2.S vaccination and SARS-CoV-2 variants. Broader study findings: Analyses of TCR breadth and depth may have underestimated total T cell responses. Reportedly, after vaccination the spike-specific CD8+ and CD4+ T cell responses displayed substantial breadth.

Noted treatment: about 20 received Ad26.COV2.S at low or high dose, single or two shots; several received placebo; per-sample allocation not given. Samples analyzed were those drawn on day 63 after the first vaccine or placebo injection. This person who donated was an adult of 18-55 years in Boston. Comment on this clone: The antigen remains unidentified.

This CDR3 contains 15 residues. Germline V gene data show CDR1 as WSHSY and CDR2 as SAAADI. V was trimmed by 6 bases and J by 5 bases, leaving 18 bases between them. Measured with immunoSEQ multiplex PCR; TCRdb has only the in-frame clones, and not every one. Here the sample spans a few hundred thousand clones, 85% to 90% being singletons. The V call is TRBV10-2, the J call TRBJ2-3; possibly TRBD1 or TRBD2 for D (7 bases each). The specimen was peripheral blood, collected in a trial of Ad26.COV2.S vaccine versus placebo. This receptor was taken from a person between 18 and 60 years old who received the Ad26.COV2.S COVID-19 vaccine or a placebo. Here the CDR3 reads CASSDWQGGVDTQYF. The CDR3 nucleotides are TGCGCCAGCAGCGACTGGCAGGGGGGGGTAGATACGCAGTATTTT.